This is a list of T cell receptor beta chains from one sample in a study of OX40 agonist ivuxolimab in advanced cancers. TCRdb's copy holds only in-frame clones and misses some; the assay was immunoSEQ multiplex PCR. Seen here are about 66,000 clones, over 80% observed once, and the top ten hold 2.8%. The material sequenced was CD4+ or CD8+ T cells sorted from blood, taken in a trial of the OX40 agonist ivuxolimab. These receptors all come from an adult with an advanced solid tumor such as melanoma, head and neck, liver or kidney cancer. Both conserved end residues are part of each CDR3. D genes are given only for firm matches. Only some rows state a clone size, as once, few, many or a class for expanded clones.

TRBV30	once	TRBD1	TRBJ1-5	TGTGCCTGGAGTCTCGGACAGGGGGTCCAGCCCCAGCATTTT	CAWSLGQGVQPQHF
TRBV29-1	-	-	TRBJ2-7	TGCAGCGCTGAAGGCCAGGGGCCCTTCAACGAGCAGTACTTC	CSAEGQGPFNEQYF
TRBV6-6	-	-	TRBJ1-3	TGTGCCAGCATAGAGGCGGGCGGAAACACCATATATTTT	CASIEAGGNTIYF
TRBV19	-	-	TRBJ1-5	TGTGCCAGTAGTATTTTAAGGCAGCCCCAGCATTTT	CASSILRQPQHF
TRBV4-3	-	-	TRBJ2-7	TGCGCCAGCAGCCAATCTCGGGAGTCCCACGAGCAGTACTTC	CASSQSRESHEQYF
TRBV30	-	TRBD1	TRBJ2-2	TGTGCCTGGAGAAAGGGACAGACGAACACCGGGGAGCTGTTTTTT	CAWRKGQTNTGELFF
TRBV28	-	-	TRBJ1-5	TGTGCCAGCAGACCAATCGAGAGCAATCAGCCCCAGCATTTT	CASRPIESNQPQHF
TRBV13	-	-	TRBJ1-1	TGTGCCAGCAGCTTAGGGGTAGGATTAGCTGAAGCTTTCTTT	CASSLGVGLAEAFF
TRBV7-7	-	-	TRBJ2-3	TGTGCTAGCAGCCGGGGGACGGCTAGCACAGATACGCAGTATTTT	CASSRGTASTDTQYF
TRBV6-6	-	TRBD1	TRBJ1-2	TGTGCCAGCAGTAGAGAGACAGGGGCTAGCTATGGCTACACCTTC	CASSRETGASYGYTF
TRBV10-1	-	-	TRBJ2-2	TGCGCCAGCAGTGAAGGAGGGAACACCGGGGAGCTGTTTTTT	CASSEGGNTGELFF
TRBV10-1	-	-	TRBJ1-5	TGCGCCAGCAGCCGGGACGGTAATCAGCCCCAGCATTTT	CASSRDGNQPQHF
TRBV5-4	-	-	TRBJ1-2	TGTGCCAGCAACTTATGGGGTACTCGTGGCTACACCTTC	CASNLWGTRGYTF
TRBV11-3	-	-	TRBJ2-2	TGTGCCAGCAGCCTCTCGGGGAACACCGGGGAGCTGTTTTTT	CASSLSGNTGELFF
TRBV19	-	-	TRBJ2-2	TGTGCCAGTAAACGATCCCCTTCCACCGGGGAGCTGTTTTTT	CASKRSPSTGELFF
TRBV5-1	-	TRBD1	TRBJ2-5	TGCGCCAGCAGCCCGGGACAGGGGCAAGAGACCCAGTACTTC	CASSPGQGQETQYF
TRBV19	few	TRBD2	TRBJ2-7	TGTGCCAGTAGTAGGACTAGCGGGAGCGGGTACGAGCAGTACTTC	CASSRTSGSGYEQYF
TRBV5-6	-	-	TRBJ2-2	TGTGCCAGCAGTCGTACCGGGGGTAACACCGGGGAGCTGTTTTTT	CASSRTGGNTGELFF
TRBV28	-	TRBD1	TRBJ2-7	TGTGCCAGCAGCAGGACAGGGGGTCGGTACGAGCAGTACTTC	CASSRTGGRYEQYF
TRBV19	-	TRBD1	TRBJ1-2	TGTGCCAGTAGTATAGGAATAGACAGGGTTTATGGCTACACCTTC	CASSIGIDRVYGYTF
TRBV6-5	-	-	TRBJ2-6	TGTGCCAGCAGGATCCTTGTATCTGGGGCCAACGTCCTGACTTTC	CASRILVSGANVLTF
TRBV19	-	-	TRBJ1-4	TGTGCCAGTAGTAGGGGGCGGAATAATGAAAAACTGTTTTTT	CASSRGRNNEKLFF
TRBV4-3	-	-	TRBJ2-1	TGCGCCAGCAGTCAGGGACGGACCTACAATGAGCAGTTCTTC	CASSQGRTYNEQFF
TRBV27	few	-	TRBJ2-7	TGTGCCAGCAGTTTATCGATTCCCGTCTCCTACGAGCAGTACTTC	CASSLSIPVSYEQYF
TRBV29-1	-	-	TRBJ2-7	TGCAGCGTTGAGGTTAAATATGGGCCCTACGAGCAGTACTTC	CSVEVKYGPYEQYF
TRBV4-1	-	TRBD1	TRBJ1-1	TGCGCCAGCAGTGGACAGGGGACCACTGAAGCTTTCTTT	CASSGQGTTEAFF
TRBV7-9	-	TRBD1	TRBJ2-3	TGTGCCAGCAGCACCCGGGACAGCGGCACAGATACGCAGTATTTT	CASSTRDSGTDTQYF
TRBV27	-	-	TRBJ1-5	TGTGCCAGCAGTCCTCTGACGGCCGGGAATCAGCCCCAGCATTTT	CASSPLTAGNQPQHF
TRBV5-1	-	-	TRBJ2-2	TGCGCCAGCAGCCATGGAGGATGGGGATCCGGGGAGCTGTTTTTT	CASSHGGWGSGELFF
TRBV6-5	-	TRBD2	TRBJ2-4	TGTGCCAGCAGTTACGTCCTAGCGGGAGTTCAGTACTTC	CASSYVLAGVQYF
TRBV7-2	few	-	TRBJ2-1	TGTGCCAGCAGCGTGGATCGGATTGAGCAGTTCTTC	CASSVDRIEQFF
TRBV11-2	-	TRBD1	TRBJ1-2	TGTGCCAGCAGCTTGGCTCCGGGACAGGCATATGGCTACACCTTC	CASSLAPGQAYGYTF
TRBV10-3	-	-	TRBJ2-7	TGTGCCATCAGTGACGGACGGGGCCACTACGAGCAGTACTTC	CAISDGRGHYEQYF
TRBV18	-	-	TRBJ2-7	TGTGCCAGCTGTCCACCGGGACGCTTATGGGAGCAGTACTTC	CASCPPGRLWEQYF
TRBV28	-	TRBD1	TRBJ1-1	TGTGCCAGCGGACAGGGAGGGGAAGCTTTCTTT	CASGQGGEAFF
TRBV6-6	few	TRBD1	TRBJ2-7	TGTGCCAGCAGTACAGGGGGCAGGTACGAGCAGTACTTC	CASSTGGRYEQYF
TRBV7-8	-	-	TRBJ2-7	TGTGCCAGCAGCTTACGCCCTTACGAGCAGTACTTC	CASSLRPYEQYF
TRBV4-3	-	-	TRBJ2-2	TGCGCCAGCAGCCAAGATTGGGTAGCGAGCACCGGGGAGCTGTTTTTT	CASSQDWVASTGELFF
TRBV7-6	-	TRBD2	TRBJ2-3	TGTGCCAGCAGCCGAGGGACTAGCCTCGAGTCGGATACGCAGTATTTT	CASSRGTSLESDTQYF
TRBV4-1	-	-	TRBJ2-7	TGCGCCAGCAGCCTAAACCAGGACTACGAGCAGTACTTC	CASSLNQDYEQYF
TRBV7-9	once	-	TRBJ2-3	TGTGCCAGCAGCTTATCGGGGCTAGCAGGTAGCACAGATACGCAGTATTTT	CASSLSGLAGSTDTQYF
TRBV7-2	-	-	TRBJ1-5	TGTGCCAGCAGCCCAGGGCTGGGACAGCCCCAGCATTTT	CASSPGLGQPQHF
TRBV18	-	TRBD2	TRBJ2-2	TGTGCCAGCTCACCACGACTAGCGGGGGGCACCGGGGAGCTGTTTTTT	CASSPRLAGGTGELFF
TRBV7-2	-	TRBD2	TRBJ2-3	TGTGCCAGCAGCCCAGCTAGCGGGAGGGCCACAGATACGCAGTATTTT	CASSPASGRATDTQYF
TRBV30	-	-	TRBJ2-1	TGTGCCTGGAGTGTATTCGGCAATGAGCAGTTCTTC	CAWSVFGNEQFF